The 8 T cell receptor beta chains below all came from one sample that was sequenced in a study of cytomegalovirus exposure and HLA in healthy donors (dated by TCRdb to about 2017). Library creation used the immunoSEQ multiplex PCR assay. The multiplex PCR relied on a mix of 60 forward primers for TCR Vbeta segments and 13 reverse primers for TCR Jbeta segments. TCRdb limited this immuneACCESS table to in-frame rearrangements with V and J called. A share of clones is missing; checked studies link under half to unresolved V genes, and the rest is unexplained. For this sample there are approximately 95,000 clones; around 73% appear just once. The ten largest account for roughly 4% of the sample. Source material: PBMCs. The receptors come from a woman between 40 and 50 years old in good health and CMV-seropositive.

The chain employs TRBV6-6 and TRBJ2-1; 10 bases agree with TRBD1. Germline V gene sequence: CDR1 MNHNY, CDR2 SVGAGI (reference sequence). This CDR3 comprises 13 residues. V shed 6 bases and J 9 bases; nucleotides not matched to a gene: 5. CDR3 nucleotides: TGTGCCAGCAGCCCGGGACAGGGGCTTGAGCAGTTCTTC. Translating gives CASSPGQGLEQFF.

This sequence joins TRBV12-5 and TRBJ1-1, with 7 bases fitting TRBD1. V trimming: 7 bases; J trimming: 6 bases; junction bases outside the gene matches: 14. In germline, CDR1 is LGHNT, CDR2 FRNRAP. CDR3 length: 15 amino acids. This CDR3 is CASVSRGRNKAEAFF. The CDR3 DNA reads TGTGCTAGTGTTTCTAGGGGGCGGAACAAGGCTGAAGCTTTCTTT.

The gene calls are TRBV7-9 and TRBJ2-7; TRBD1 agrees at 7 bases. Germline V gene data show CDR1 as SEHNR and CDR2 as FQNEAQ (reference sequence). This CDR3 spans 15 amino acids. The trim removed 9 bases at V and 1 base at J, leaving 12 bases unmatched. CDR3 in amino acids: CASGRHRDSSYEQYF. The CDR3 DNA is TGTGCCAGTGGAAGACACCGGGACAGTTCCTACGAGCAGTACTTC.

The gene calls are TRBV23-1 and TRBJ1-1; TRBD1 agrees at 7 bases. TRBV23-1 is flagged as an ORF with uncertain function. Trimming took 0 bases from V and 5 from J; bases not matched to a gene: 30. The CDR3 is made up of 23 amino acids. Here the CDR3 DNA reads TGCGCCAGCAGTCAATCAATCGTCTATCGGGGGGGGACAGCAAATCCGCCGGGGACTGAAGCTTTCTTT. Translating gives CASSQSIVYRGGTANPPGTEAFF.

The rearrangement joins TRBV18 to TRBJ1-1, with D possibly being TRBD1 (6 bases). The CDR3 is made up of 15 amino acids. V was shortened by 0 bases and J by 1 base, with 9 bases between the two germline ends. The germline V gene encodes CDR1 KGHSH and CDR2 LQKENI. Written as DNA, the CDR3 is TGTGCCAGCTCACCACCCCCAGGGGAGAACACTGAAGCTTTCTTT. Amino acids: CASSPPPGENTEAFF.

The chain is built from TRBV6-6 and TRBJ1-4, with 7 bases lining up with TRBD1. Germline trimming cut 5 bases from V and 6 bases from J; bases unmatched to any gene: 3. The CDR3 contains 13 residues. Looked up from germline, CDR1 is MNHNY and CDR2 is SVGAGI (reference sequence). The CDR3 is CASSIGGYEKLFF. The CDR3 region has the DNA TGTGCCAGCAGTATAGGGGGCTATGAAAAACTGTTTTTT.

The J gene is TRBJ1-1, the V gene TRBV9; possible D gene TRBD1, 5 bases. This CDR3 has 13 amino acids. Trimming left V 3 bases short and J 4 bases short, with 10 bases between. Germline assignment: CDR1 SGDLS and CDR2 YYNGEE. CDR3 loop: CASSGGTGTEAFF. CDR3 coding DNA: TGTGCCAGCAGCGGCGGGACGGGCACTGAAGCTTTCTTT.

The rearrangement links TRBV7-3 to TRBJ2-1; tentatively, D is TRBD2 (6 bases). V was clipped by 2 bases and J by 3 bases, with 8 bases between them. CDR3 size: 14 residues. Germline V gives CDR1 SGHTA, CDR2 FQGTGA. CDR3 sequence: CASSLSGSYNEQFF. CDR3 nucleotide sequence: TGTGCCAGCAGCTTATCCGGGAGCTACAATGAGCAGTTCTTC.